This TCR beta chain was found in a study of blood T cell repertoires in COVID-19. Authors' data handling: The authors estimated nucleated cell counts from reference gene primer amplification. Profiled with immunoSEQ multiplex PCR; TCRdb holds only in-frame clones, not every one. For V, J and clone size, that table is used; D and trimming come from the DNA. The sample shows 70,000 to 95,000 clones, approximately 75% of them seen only once. CDR3 size: 16 residues. V gave up 5 bases and J gave up 4 bases; unmatched junction bases: 9. Germline-derived CDR1 and CDR2 are MDHEN and SYDVKM. Input material: peripheral blood. The source of this sequence is a human donor in a cohort sampled during active COVID-19. The chain recombines TRBV28 with TRBJ2-3; TRBD1 matches at 10 bases. This CDR3 reads CASSLSGQGYPDTQYF. CDR3 nucleotide sequence: TGTGCCAGCAGTCTCTCGGGACAGGGGTATCCAGATACGCAGTATTTT.